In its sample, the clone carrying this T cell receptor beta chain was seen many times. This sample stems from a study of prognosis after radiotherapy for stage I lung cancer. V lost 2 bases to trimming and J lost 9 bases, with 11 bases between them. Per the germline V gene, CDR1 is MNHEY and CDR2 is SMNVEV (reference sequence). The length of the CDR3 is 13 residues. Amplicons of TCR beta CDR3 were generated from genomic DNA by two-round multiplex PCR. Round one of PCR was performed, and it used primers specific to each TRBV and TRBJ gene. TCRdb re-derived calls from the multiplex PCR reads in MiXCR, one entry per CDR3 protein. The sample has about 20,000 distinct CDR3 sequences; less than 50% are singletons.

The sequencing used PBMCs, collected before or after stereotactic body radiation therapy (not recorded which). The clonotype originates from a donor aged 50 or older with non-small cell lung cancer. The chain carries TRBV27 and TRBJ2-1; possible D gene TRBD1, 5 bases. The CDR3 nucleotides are TGTGCCAGCAGTTTAGTGACAGTTGCTGAGCAGTTCTTC. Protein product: CASSLVTVAEQFF.